The rows below give T cell receptor beta chains drawn from one sample of a study of CD8+CD57+ T cells in acquired aplastic anemia. TCRdb re-called the reads with MiXCR, one entry per CDR3 protein. The data show about 48,000 distinct CDR3 sequences, around 73% seen once. The sample consisted of sorted CD4+, CD8+, or CD8+CD57+ T cells (not recorded which) from PBMCs. These receptors all stem from a human donor in good health, serving as a control. CDR3s include the opening cysteine and the closing phenylalanine or tryptophan. A D gene is named only where the DNA matches it firmly. Size is stated for part of the rows, as once, few or many counts, or as a class when the clone is expanded.

large,TRBJ1-4,TRBV24-1,NA,CATSDGTPFDGEKLFF,TGTGCCACCAGTGACGGGACACCTTTTGACGGTGAAAAACTGTTTTTT
NA,TRBJ2-1,TRBV19,TRBD1,CASSLKTGYNEQFF,TGTGCCAGTAGTCTCAAGACAGGGTACAATGAGCAGTTCTTC
NA,TRBJ2-5,TRBV25-1,NA,CASSELEGRYQETQYF,TGTGCCAGCAGTGAATTGGAGGGACGCTACCAAGAGACCCAGTACTTC
NA,TRBJ1-3,TRBV24-1,TRBD1,CATSVTGRNSRNTIYF,TGTGCCACCAGTGTGACAGGGAGGAATAGTAGAAACACCATATATTTT
NA,TRBJ2-7,TRBV10-1,NA,CASSARGPEIDEQYF,TGCGCCAGCAGTGCCCGGGGACCGGAGATCGACGAGCAGTACTTC
NA,TRBJ2-5,TRBV15,NA,CATSRGGSGQETQYF,TGTGCCACCAGCAGAGGCGGCAGCGGGCAAGAGACCCAGTACTTC
NA,TRBJ2-3,TRBV10-3,NA,CATKLEGTDTQYF,TGTGCCACGAAGCTGGAGGGCACAGATACGCAGTATTTT
few,TRBJ1-6,TRBV19,NA,CASSTGPLHSPLHF,TGTGCCAGTAGTACAGGACCATTGCACTCACCCCTCCACTTT
NA,TRBJ2-7,TRBV7-2,TRBD1,CASSKQGANLYEQYF,TGTGCCAGCAGCAAACAGGGGGCGAATCTCTACGAGCAGTACTTC
few,TRBJ1-3,TRBV10-3,NA,CAISQDNSGNTIYF,TGTGCCATCAGTCAAGACAACTCTGGAAACACCATATATTTT
many,TRBJ2-7,TRBV28,TRBD2,CASSLPREAIPYEQYF,TGTGCCAGCAGTTTACCGCGGGAGGCGATTCCCTACGAGCAGTACTTC
NA,TRBJ2-5,TRBV2,TRBD1,CASRKDRVVETQYF,TGTGCCAGCAGGAAAGACAGGGTGGTAGAGACCCAGTACTTC
NA,TRBJ1-5,TRBV11-2,TRBD1,CASSEMTGNQPQHF,TGTGCCAGCAGTGAAATGACAGGGAATCAGCCCCAGCATTTT
NA,TRBJ1-2,TRBV7-2,NA,CASSLVGETYYGYTF,TGCGCCAGCAGCTTGGTCGGGGAAACTTACTATGGCTACACCTTC
NA,TRBJ1-1,TRBV10-3,TRBD1,CAISESQGVNTEAFF,TGTGCCATCAGTGAGTCTCAGGGGGTGAACACTGAAGCTTTCTTT
NA,TRBJ2-3,TRBV7-6,TRBD1,CASSRPGQGTDTQYF,TGTGCCAGCAGTAGACCGGGACAGGGCACAGATACGCAGTATTTT
NA,TRBJ2-1,TRBV7-7,NA,CASSMGGGAGYNEQFF,TGTGCTAGCAGTATGGGTGGGGGGGCTGGATACAATGAGCAGTTCTTC
NA,TRBJ2-1,TRBV7-4,NA,CASSLDTAKQFF,TGTGCCAGCAGCCTCGACACTGCTAAGCAGTTCTTC
NA,TRBJ2-1,TRBV7-6,TRBD2,CASSASEAGAYNEQFF,TGTGCCAGCAGCGCCAGTGAAGCGGGGGCCTACAATGAGCAGTTCTTC
NA,TRBJ1-4,TRBV19,NA,CASSISEKLFF,TGTGCCAGTAGTATATCTGAAAAACTGTTTTTT
medium-sized,TRBJ2-7,TRBV7-8,TRBD2,CASSSGGTSRPYEQYF,TGTGCCAGCAGCTCGGGGGGGACTAGCCGCCCCTACGAGCAGTACTTC
NA,TRBJ1-2,TRBV25-1,TRBD1,CASSFGGTESYYGYTF,TGTGCCAGCAGCTTCGGGGGGACAGAGTCCTACTATGGCTACACCTTC
NA,TRBJ1-2,TRBV6-5,NA,CASSSYPTSYGYTF,TGTGCCAGCAGTTCCTACCCCACCTCCTATGGCTACACCTTC
few,TRBJ1-2,TRBV5-1,NA,CASSYDRVLGGYTF,TGCGCCAGCAGCTATGACAGAGTCCTCGGTGGCTACACCTTC
NA,TRBJ1-3,TRBV5-1,NA,CASSTAGYGSGNTIYF,TGCGCCAGCAGCACGGCAGGTTACGGCTCTGGAAACACCATATATTTT
NA,TRBJ1-6,TRBV2,NA,CASTTGDSPLHF,TGTGCCAGCACTACCGGTGATTCACCCCTCCACTTT
NA,TRBJ1-3,TRBV5-4,NA,CASSFGGNTIYF,TGTGCCAGCAGCTTTGGAGGAAACACCATATATTTT
once,TRBJ1-5,TRBV24-1,NA,CATSDYRGRNSNQPQHF,TGTGCCACCAGTGATTACCGGGGCCGAAATAGCAATCAGCCCCAGCATTTT
NA,TRBJ1-3,TRBV15,NA,CATSRDLRGTGNTIYF,TGTGCCACCAGCAGAGATCTCCGAGGCACTGGAAACACCATATATTTT
NA,TRBJ1-1,TRBV7-8,TRBD1,CASSQGDAPRDYTEAFF,TGTGCCAGCAGCCAGGGGGACGCTCCTCGTGACTACACTGAAGCTTTCTTT
NA,TRBJ1-1,TRBV15,TRBD1,CATSRGQGLRTEAFF,TGTGCCACCAGCAGAGGACAGGGATTGAGGACTGAAGCTTTCTTT
few,TRBJ2-7,TRBV9,TRBD1,CASSPRSGQAYEQYF,TGTGCCAGCAGCCCCAGATCGGGACAGGCCTACGAGCAGTACTTC
few,TRBJ1-5,TRBV28,NA,CASSLWERTYNQPQHF,TGTGCCAGCAGTTTATGGGAAAGGACCTACAATCAGCCCCAGCATTTT
few,TRBJ2-2,TRBV5-5,NA,CASSSKDTGNTGELFF,TGTGCCAGCAGCTCAAAGGATACAGGGAACACCGGGGAGCTGTTTTTT
NA,TRBJ1-2,TRBV2,NA,CASHRDHNYGYTF,TGTGCCAGCCACAGGGACCATAACTATGGCTACACCTTC
few,TRBJ2-1,TRBV10-2,NA,CASIAPESGEQFF,TGCGCCAGCATAGCCCCTGAGAGCGGTGAGCAGTTCTTC
NA,TRBJ1-2,TRBV10-1,TRBD1,CASSEACNGQGYGYTF,TGCGCCAGCAGTGAGGCCTGTAACGGACAGGGCTATGGCTACACCTTC
NA,TRBJ2-7,TRBV2,TRBD1,CASSEVQGAYEQYF,TGTGCCAGCAGTGAAGTTCAGGGGGCCTACGAGCAGTACTTC
NA,TRBJ2-7,TRBV24-1,TRBD1,CATSAGGYEQYF,TGTGCCACCAGTGCAGGGGGCTACGAGCAGTACTTC
NA,TRBJ2-1,TRBV10-3,NA,CAIGESPQSYNEQFF,TGTGCCATCGGTGAGTCCCCGCAGTCCTACAATGAGCAGTTCTTC
NA,TRBJ1-5,TRBV6-1,TRBD1,CASGTGTGGQPQHF,TGTGCCAGTGGGACCGGGACAGGGGGCCAGCCCCAGCATTTT
NA,TRBJ2-2,TRBV2,TRBD1,CASRDRANYLGELFF,TGTGCCAGCAGGGACAGGGCTAACTACTTAGGGGAGCTGTTTTTT
NA,TRBJ2-2,TRBV14,NA,CASSQGVQGYTGELFF,TGTGCCAGCAGCCAAGGGGTACAGGGCTACACCGGGGAGCTGTTTTTT
NA,TRBJ1-1,TRBV2,NA,CASSPDRTMNTEAFF,TGTGCCAGCAGTCCAGACAGAACCATGAACACTGAAGCTTTCTTT